This T cell receptor (beta chain) was sequenced during a study of T cell changes during pregnancy in multiple sclerosis. Profiling relied on immunoSEQ multiplex PCR, and the TCRdb table lists in-frame clones only, not all of them. The sample lists about 99,000 clones, almost 95% occurring once. The CDR3 contains 16 residues. The V gene's germline CDR1 is MNHNS and CDR2 SASEGT. The sample holds one count of this clone. An end of the junction differs from the germline gene, which may be a read error. The chain uses TRBV6-1 and TRBJ1-4; 8 bases line up with TRBD1. Sequenced here: peripheral blood, sampled after pregnancy. The TCR sequence derives from a female donor with multiple sclerosis, enrolled in a pregnancy study. The CDR3 DNA reads TGTGCCAGCGGTGACAGGGGCGGTTCAACTAATGAAAAACTGTTTTTT. This translates into CASGDRGGSTNEKLFF.